This T cell receptor (beta chain) was recovered during a study (dated by TCRdb to 2016 to 2017). Inclusive of the bounding cysteine and phenylalanine, the CDR3 is 14 residues long. The read is trimmed to its CDR3 DNA, 42 bases read in frame from base 1. Via the germline V gene (reference sequence), CDR1 is DFQATT and CDR2 SNEGSKA. Germline trimming: 6 bases from V, 3 bases from J; junction bases outside gene matches: 10. Library method: RT-PCR. Sequenced on an Illumina MiSeq. TCRdb redid the processing of the public reads, applying fastp at Q25 and MiXCR, and retained in-frame beta chains. One record per CDR3 amino acid sequence lists the most common genes and DNA. This sample has hundreds of thousands of distinct CDR3 sequences in its table, and more than 13% of those were observed once. About 3.9% of the sample is held by the ten biggest clonotypes. Regarding this clonotype: Its binding antigen is unknown. Base qualities are not recorded, but no much larger clone differs from it by a single base.

Sequenced input: memory CD4+ T cells from blood. This clonotype originated in a female donor in good health, serving as a healthy control. The chain links TRBV20-1 with TRBJ1-1, with 7 bases aligning to TRBD1. This receptor has the CDR3 CSATGGTDHTEAFF. The nucleotides are TGCAGTGCAACTGGAGGGACAGACCACACTGAAGCTTTCTTT.